Following are 2 T cell receptor beta chains from one sample sequenced in a study of shared clonotypes between healthy human individuals. The table came from immunoSEQ multiplex PCR; TCRdb's copy has only in-frame clones and leaves some out. Altogether under 850,000 clones are present, over 55% being singletons, with the ten largest covering more than 1.5%. What was sequenced was memory CD4+ T cells sorted from blood. Subset of the sample: CD45RA-negative fraction. The origin of the receptors is a woman in her thirties in good health.

The chain combines TRBV7-2 with TRBJ2-1, with TRBD2 matching 10 bases. This CDR3 comprises 15 residues. The germline CDR1 and CDR2 sequences are SGHTA and FQGNSA. The junction had 11 bases not matched to a gene; V was cut back by 7 bases and J by 8 bases. The CDR3 region is CASTHYLAGGDEQFF. CDR3 DNA sequence: TGTGCCAGCACCCATTATTTAGCGGGAGGAGATGAGCAGTTCTTC.

A few counts support this clone. At the DNA level, this CDR3 is encoded by other sequences in the same sample as well. V gene TRBV2 combines with J gene TRBJ2-7; maybe TRBD1 (6 bases). Trimming stripped 5 bases from V and 3 bases from J, with 8 bases between. The CDR3 covers 12 residues. Germline V lookup: CDR1 SNHLY, CDR2 FYNNEI. The CDR3, as DNA: TGTGCCAGCAGTAGGGGGAGCTACGAGCAGTACTTC. Its protein is CASSRGSYEQYF. Supplemented by reference TRBV2 and TRBJ2-7, the full variable domain reads EPEVTQTPSHQVTQMGQEVILRCVPISNHLYFYWYRQILGQKVEFLVSFYNNEISEKSEIFDDQFSVERPDGSNFTLKIRSTKLEDSAMYFCASSRGSYEQYFGPGTRLTVT.